This TCR beta chain was captured in a study of a mutant IDH1 vaccine in newly diagnosed glioma (dated by TCRdb to the early 2020s). For context, the study as a whole: Eight vaccinations were administered to patients in weeks 1, 3, 5, 7, 11, 15, 19 and 23, corresponding to visits V03 through V10. Vaccination began 4-6 weeks after radiotherapy alone, or alongside temozolomide cycles in the chemotherapy-containing groups. Of the 25 to 35 patients who were treated, about 60% were male and approximately 40% were female, and the mean age was about 37 years. Prior to enrollment, patients had been given standard therapy consisting of radiotherapy alone, temozolomide alone, or radiochemotherapy with temozolomide, with the combination given to most patients. Six visits were used for peripheral blood collection: V03 (baseline), V05, V07, V10, V12 and V13. Longitudinal TCRB deep sequencing was done for 25 to 30 treated patients, wherever samples were available for exploratory analyses.

The sample's time point label, decoded: week 5, during vaccination. Each vaccine dose was 300 ug of a 20-mer mutant IDH1 peptide in Montanide, given subcutaneously with topical imiquimod. All donors had newly diagnosed IDH1-mutant astrocytomas of WHO grade 3 or 4 that showed loss of nuclear ATRX. The samples were drawn from NOA16, a multicentre, single-arm, open-label phase I trial in Germany that tested a mutant IDH1 peptide vaccine in humans for the first time. Genomic DNA for TCRB sequencing was extracted from EDTA blood using the DNeasy Blood and Tissue Kit. Trimming at the junction amounts to 0 bases on V and 6 bases on J, and the germline ends lie 7 bases apart. CDR1 and CDR2, looked up from the germline V gene, are MNHEY and SVGAGI. Including the terminal cysteine and phenylalanine, the CDR3 comprises 13 residues. The kept DNA is CDR3 alone, 39 bases in frame from the first base. As a fraction of the sample, this clone is medium-sized (0.01 to 0.1%). Which antigen it targets is not known. The record has no base qualities; no much larger clone is one base away.

The library was built by means of the immunoSEQ multiplex PCR assay. Rearranged TCR beta chain sequences were amplified using the hsTCRB Kit according to the manufacturer's protocol. An Illumina MiSeq was used to sequence the TCRB libraries. The study's processing was this. The proprietary platform of the kit vendor was used for demultiplexing, trimming and gene mapping. TCRdb provides this immuneACCESS table in a form limited to in-frame rearrangements. Some clones are lacking; in checked studies, under half of them reflect an unresolved V gene, and why the rest are absent is not known. That table supplies the V and J calls and clone size; D and trimming were determined from the DNA. Within this sample are fewer than 30,000 clones, with 75% to 80% of them counted one time only. The ten largest make up about 9.4% of the sample. The study at large found these results: Pseudoprogression seemed to be unrelated to changes in the top peripheral T cell clonotypes found by TCRB sequencing. Selection of PBMC samples for TCRB deep sequencing was based on availability. Immune responses induced by the vaccine were seen in approximately 92% of patients across multiple MHC alleles. The authors stated that sample limitations prevented analyses of patient blood samples from being reproduced.

The receptor comes from a man aged 35 to 55 with glioma. The sequencing used PBMCs, collected from a glioma patient whose treatment included an IDH1 peptide vaccine. This chain is built from TRBV6-5 and TRBJ2-3; TRBD2 might be the D gene, on 5 matching bases. The base sequence is TGTGCCAGCAGTTACTCGGAGCGGGATACGCAGTATTTT. It specifies CASSYSERDTQYF.